These T cell receptor beta chains were read from a single sample in a study of OX40 agonist ivuxolimab in advanced cancers. Here immunoSEQ multiplex PCR was the method, and the copy in TCRdb shows in-frame clones only, minus some. The data show tens of thousands of clones, over 75% seen once. The sequencing here drew on CD4+ or CD8+ T cells sorted from blood, taken in a trial of the OX40 agonist ivuxolimab. These receptors were obtained from an adult with an advanced solid tumor such as melanoma, head and neck, liver or kidney cancer. CDR3s include the opening cysteine and the closing phenylalanine or tryptophan. The D gene is left open where the match is weak. A clone size is listed for some rows: how often the clone was seen (once, few, many), or a class if it is expanded.

TRBV4-1	.	TRBD2	TRBJ2-5	TGCGCCAGCAGCCAAGATCGGGGGACTATAGAAGAGACCCAGTACTTC	CASSQDRGTIEETQYF
TRBV4-3	.	TRBD2	TRBJ2-7	TGCGCCAGCAGCCAAGATGCCCCACAGGGCGGGAGGGCCCTGCAGTACTTC	CASSQDAPQGGRALQYF
TRBV27	.	TRBD2	TRBJ2-2	TGTGCCAGCAGTCCGACTAGCGGAGACACCGGGGAGCTGTTTTTT	CASSPTSGDTGELFF
TRBV29-1	.	TRBD1	TRBJ2-1	TGCAGCGTTGAAGTCCGGGACAGGGGCGACAATGAGCAGTTCTTC	CSVEVRDRGDNEQFF
TRBV28	.	.	TRBJ1-4	TGTGCCAGCAGCACCACGTTCGGGGGCCGGCGTTCGATTCTTGAAAAACTGTTTTTT	CASSTTFGGRRSILEKLFF
TRBV28	.	.	TRBJ2-2	TGTGCCAGCAGCTCAGGGACCACCGTCACCGGGGAGCTGTTTTTT	CASSSGTTVTGELFF
TRBV30	.	.	TRBJ1-4	TGTGCCTGGGATTCGGGCCGAACAGGGATGGGTGAAAAACTGTTTTTT	CAWDSGRTGMGEKLFF
TRBV7-9	.	.	TRBJ1-3	TGTGCCAGCAGCCGTGGTTCTGGAAACACCATATATTTT	CASSRGSGNTIYF
TRBV5-1	.	.	TRBJ2-5	TGCGCCAGCAGAGGGTCAGGGATTGAGACCCAGTACTTC	CASRGSGIETQYF
TRBV19	.	TRBD2	TRBJ2-5	TGTGCCAGTAGTCCCCTCGGACTAGCGGGCCAAGAGACCCAGTACTTC	CASSPLGLAGQETQYF
TRBV9	few	.	TRBJ1-2	TGTGCCAGCAGCGCCCAATCTCGAATTGGCAACTATGGCTACACCTTC	CASSAQSRIGNYGYTF
TRBV5-1	.	.	TRBJ2-7	TGCGCCAGCAGACCACAACAGGGTCTGGACTACGAGCAGTACTTC	CASRPQQGLDYEQYF
TRBV15	few	.	TRBJ2-2	TGTGCCACCAGCATCTCCATGTCGGGGACCGGGGAGCTGTTTTTT	CATSISMSGTGELFF
TRBV5-1	once	TRBD2	TRBJ2-1	TGCGCCAGCATGGCTAGCGGGAGAAATGAGCAGTTCTTC	CASMASGRNEQFF
TRBV7-9	.	.	TRBJ1-5	TGTGCCAGCAGCTTTGACAGCAATCAGCCCCAGCATTTT	CASSFDSNQPQHF
TRBV15	.	.	TRBJ2-7	TGTGCCACCAGGAGCACTGACTCTGACTACGAGCAGTACTTC	CATRSTDSDYEQYF
TRBV5-5	few	.	TRBJ1-1	TGTGCCAGCAGCTTGGCTGAAGTAATCGGACACACTGAAGCTTTCTTT	CASSLAEVIGHTEAFF
TRBV21-1	.	.	TRBJ1-2	TGTGCCAGCAGCAAGAAGGCGGGCCGCCCTTATAACTATGGCTACACCTTC	CASSKKAGRPYNYGYTF
TRBV19	few	.	TRBJ2-1	TGTGCCAGTAGTATTCGGCTTTTCAATGAGCAGTTCTTC	CASSIRLFNEQFF
TRBV13	.	TRBD1	TRBJ2-7	TGTGCCAGCAGCTTAGGACAGGGGAACGAGCAGTACTTC	CASSLGQGNEQYF
TRBV15	.	TRBD1	TRBJ1-5	TGTGCCACCAGACCGACCTCGGACAGGGGCAATCAGCCCCAGCATTTT	CATRPTSDRGNQPQHF
TRBV27	.	TRBD2	TRBJ2-7	TGTGCCAGCAGTTTCAAAGCGGGAGGGAACGAGCAGTACTTC	CASSFKAGGNEQYF
TRBV6-1	few	TRBD1	TRBJ1-5	TGTGCCAGCAGTGGCCGGGACAGGGTTTTCAATCAGCCCCAGCATTTT	CASSGRDRVFNQPQHF
TRBV7-8	.	TRBD1	TRBJ1-2	TGTGCCAGCAGCTTATTGACAGGGCCCTATGGCTACACCTTC	CASSLLTGPYGYTF
TRBV5-1	.	.	TRBJ2-3	TGCGCCAGCAGCCTGGGGGGCGGAGCCGGTAAAGATACGCAGTATTTT	CASSLGGGAGKDTQYF
TRBV25-1	.	.	TRBJ2-4	TGTGCCAGCAGTGAACAGGAAAACATTCAGTACTTC	CASSEQENIQYF
TRBV2	.	.	TRBJ1-1	TGTGCCAGCAGTGAAGAGATAACAGGGGAAGCTTTCTTT	CASSEEITGEAFF
TRBV5-1	.	.	TRBJ2-3	TGCGCCAGCAGCTTGGCCTATGCGGGGCCCACAGATACGCAGTATTTT	CASSLAYAGPTDTQYF
TRBV7-9	.	TRBD2	TRBJ2-1	TGTGCCAGCAGCCAAGATCAGGGGACTAGCAATGAGCAGTTCTTC	CASSQDQGTSNEQFF
TRBV7-2	.	.	TRBJ2-2	TGTGCCAGCAGCTTAATCCGAAACACCGGGGAGCTGTTTTTT	CASSLIRNTGELFF
TRBV6-1	.	TRBD1	TRBJ1-5	TGTGCCAGCAGAGGGACAGCTAGCAATCAGCCCCAGCATTTT	CASRGTASNQPQHF
TRBV2	few	.	TRBJ1-1	TGTGCCAGCATTAGGGGCATGAACACTGAAGCTTTCTTT	CASIRGMNTEAFF
TRBV9	.	TRBD1	TRBJ2-7	TGTGCCAGCAGCGTTAAGGGGGCAGGCGAGCAGTACTTC	CASSVKGAGEQYF
TRBV6-6	.	.	TRBJ1-5	TGTGCCAGCACCACCGACAACGGCAATCAGCCCCAGCATTTT	CASTTDNGNQPQHF
TRBV30	.	TRBD1	TRBJ2-7	TGTGCCTGGAGCGCAGGGGGTAGGTACGAGCAGTACTTC	CAWSAGGRYEQYF
TRBV5-1	.	.	TRBJ2-2	TGCGCCAGCAGCCGCAGTCCGAACACCGGGGAGCTGTTTTTT	CASSRSPNTGELFF
TRBV13	.	.	TRBJ1-5	TGTGCCAGCAGCTTCCGTGAGCAGCCCCAGCATTTT	CASSFREQPQHF
TRBV5-6	.	.	TRBJ2-5	TGTGCCAGCAGGCGCGGAGGAGGTTGGGGAGAGACCCAGTACTTC	CASRRGGGWGETQYF
TRBV5-4	.	.	TRBJ2-7	TGTGCCAGCAGCTTGAGTAGCGGCAACTACGAGCAGTACTTC	CASSLSSGNYEQYF
TRBV29-1	.	.	TRBJ1-1	TGCAGCGTTGCAAGGACGGTGATGAACACTGAAGCTTTCTTT	CSVARTVMNTEAFF